The clone carrying this T cell receptor (beta chain) counts as medium-sized. Antigen specificity is unknown. The sample is drawn from a study of human T cells and chemical hapten exposure. The sample's time point: pre-sensitization, week 0. The treatment: therapeutic diphenylcyclopropenone sensitization with weekly scalp DPC. Every donor had alopecia and was 18 to 70 years old; all were suitable for DPC. CDR3 size: 15 residues. V dropped 0 bases and J dropped 4 bases, with 11 bases sitting between them. CDR1 SGHNT and CDR2 YENEEA come from the germline V gene. Notes on the study in general: While controls formed fewer of them, expanded TCRs formed significantly more large CDR3 similarity clusters.

Separate cDNA molecules received unique molecular identifiers, which the library attached to them. TCRdb reprocessed the RACE reads via MiXCR and lists one record per CDR3 protein. The sample holds approximately 80,000 distinct CDR3 sequences, roughly 15% seen once. This clonotype was obtained from a woman between 45 and 60 years old with alopecia areata. Some clones in this sample may be carry-over from other donors' samples. J is TRBJ2-3 and V is TRBV11-3, with unresolved D. The material was whole blood, obtained in connection with sensitization to the hapten diphenylcyclopropenone (DPC). This chain's CDR3 is CASSLDSYGSDTQYF. The CDR3 region has the DNA TGTGCCAGCAGCTTAGATTCGTACGGTTCAGATACGCAGTATTTT. The variable domain in full, with the rest retrieved from reference TRBV11-3 and TRBJ2-3, is EAGVVQSPRYKIIEKKQPVAFWCNPISGHNTLYWYLQNLGQGPELLIRYENEEAVDDSQLPKDRFSAERLKGVDSTLKIQPAELGDSAVYLCASSLDSYGSDTQYFGPGTRLTVL.